These T cell receptor beta chains were read from a single sample in a study of T cells in Graves' hyperthyroidism and ophthalmopathy. In TCRdb, the multiplex PCR reads were re-called with MiXCR into one record per CDR3 protein. The sample shows approximately 560,000 distinct CDR3 sequences, 15% to 19% of them seen only once. Sequencing input: blood. The receptors were gathered from a young woman with Graves' hyperthyroidism. CDR3s include the opening cysteine and the closing phenylalanine or tryptophan. D genes are given only for firm matches. Not every row has a clone size; where given, it reads once, few, many or a size class.

V gene	D gene	clone size	J gene	CDR3 DNA	CDR3 protein
TRBV25-1	.	.	TRBJ2-5	TGTGCCAGCAGCACGGGCCTCGGGATGATCGGAGAGACCCAGTACTTC	CASSTGLGMIGETQYF
TRBV5-1	TRBD1	few	TRBJ2-5	TGCGCCAGCAGCTTGCGAGCAGGGGGCAGGGAGACCCAGTACTTC	CASSLRAGGRETQYF
TRBV29-1	TRBD2	many	TRBJ2-1	TGCAGCGTTGAACCAGGCCTAGCGGGAGATTGGCAGTTCTTC	CSVEPGLAGDWQFF
TRBV14	.	few	TRBJ1-1	TGTGCCAGCAGCCCCCTCGGAGGGGGGAACACTGAAGCTTTCTTT	CASSPLGGGNTEAFF
TRBV6-5	.	once	TRBJ1-1	TGTGCCAGCAGTTATTCCCGGACATCAGGGACTGAAGCTTTCTTT	CASSYSRTSGTEAFF
TRBV29-1	.	.	TRBJ2-4	TGCAGCGTTGAATTCTTCGGTGCCAACATTCAGTACTTC	CSVEFFGANIQYF
TRBV12-3/TRBV12-4	TRBD1	many	TRBJ2-6	TGTGCCAGCAGTTCCGACAGGGGGCTTAAGTCTGGGGCCAACGTCCTGACTTTC	CASSSDRGLKSGANVLTF
TRBV20-1	TRBD2	.	TRBJ2-7	TGCAGTGCTAGCGAGGGACTAGCGGGAGGCTACGAGCAGTACTTC	CSASEGLAGGYEQYF
TRBV28	TRBD1	few	TRBJ1-3	TGTGCCAGCAGTTTATTATGGGACAGGGCAGGAAACACCATATATTTT	CASSLLWDRAGNTIYF
TRBV5-1	.	.	TRBJ2-1	TGCGCCAGCAGCTTGGGTGGTTCTGTCTCCTACAATGAGCAGTTCTTC	CASSLGGSVSYNEQFF
TRBV9	.	few	TRBJ1-1	TGTGCCAGCAGCGTCGATTGGGACACTGAAGCTTTCTTT	CASSVDWDTEAFF
TRBV3-1	TRBD1	many	TRBJ2-7	TGTGCCAGCAGCCAATCCGGACAGGCGAGCTCCTACGAGCAGTACTTC	CASSQSGQASSYEQYF
TRBV14	TRBD1	.	TRBJ2-4	TGTGCCAGCAGCCAATACGAGCGGCCGGGACAGGGCGAAAACATTCAGTACTTC	CASSQYERPGQGENIQYF
TRBV10-2	.	few	TRBJ2-7	TGCGCCAGCGCCGGGACGGGTCCCTACGAGCAGTACTTC	CASAGTGPYEQYF